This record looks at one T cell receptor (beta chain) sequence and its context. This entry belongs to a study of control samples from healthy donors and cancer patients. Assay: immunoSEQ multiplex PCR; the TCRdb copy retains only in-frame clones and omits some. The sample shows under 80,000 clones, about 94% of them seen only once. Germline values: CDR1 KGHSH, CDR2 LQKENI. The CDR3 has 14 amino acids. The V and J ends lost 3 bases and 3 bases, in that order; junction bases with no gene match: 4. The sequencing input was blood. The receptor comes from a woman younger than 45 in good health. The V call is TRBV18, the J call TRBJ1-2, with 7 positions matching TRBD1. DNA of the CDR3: TGTGCCAGCTCACCGAACAGGGGTGACTATGGCTACACCTTC. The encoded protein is CASSPNRGDYGYTF. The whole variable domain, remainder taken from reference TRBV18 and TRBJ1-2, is NAGVMQNPRHLVRRRGQEARLRCSPMKGHSHVYWYRQLPEEGLKFMVYLQKENIIDESGMPKERFSAEFPKEGPSILRIQQVVRGDSAAYFCASSPNRGDYGYTFGSGTRLTVV.